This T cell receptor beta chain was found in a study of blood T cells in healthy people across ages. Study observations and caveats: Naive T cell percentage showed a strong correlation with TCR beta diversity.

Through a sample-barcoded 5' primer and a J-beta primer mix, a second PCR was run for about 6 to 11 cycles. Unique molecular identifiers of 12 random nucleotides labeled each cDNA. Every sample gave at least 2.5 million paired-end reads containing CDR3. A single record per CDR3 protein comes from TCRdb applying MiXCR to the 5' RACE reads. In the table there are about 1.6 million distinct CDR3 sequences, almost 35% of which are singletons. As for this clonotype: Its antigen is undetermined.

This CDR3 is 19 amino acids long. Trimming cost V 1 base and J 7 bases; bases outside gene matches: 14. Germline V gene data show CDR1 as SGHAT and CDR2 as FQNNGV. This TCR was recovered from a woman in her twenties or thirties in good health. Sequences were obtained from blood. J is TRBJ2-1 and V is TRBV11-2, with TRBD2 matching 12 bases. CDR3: CASSLGTLAGGPRENEQFF. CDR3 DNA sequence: TGTGCCAGCAGCTTAGGTACTCTAGCGGGAGGGCCGAGGGAGAATGAGCAGTTCTTC.